The 10 T cell receptor beta chains below were found in one sample sequenced in a study of T cells after yellow fever vaccination. In TCRdb, the 5' RACE reads were re-called with MiXCR into one record per CDR3 protein. The sample has a few hundred thousand distinct CDR3 sequences; over 4.5% are singletons. Sequenced here: CD4+ T cells sorted from PBMCs, sampled on the day of the yellow fever booster vaccination. These TCRs come from a man between 18 and 29 years old who received the YFV17D yellow fever vaccine.

This clonotype was recorded at least ten times. The rearrangement joins TRBV7-8 to TRBJ2-2; 7 bases are a match to TRBD1. V shed 6 bases and J 4 bases; nucleotides not matched to a gene: 2. The CDR3 is made up of 13 amino acids. The germline V gene has CDR1 SGHVS and CDR2 FQNEAQ. Written as DNA, the CDR3 is TGTGCCAGCAGTACAGGGGTCACCGGGGAGCTGTTTTTT. It yields the protein CASSTGVTGELFF.

This clonotype has at least ten counts. The V and J genes are TRBV7-2 and TRBJ2-1; possible D gene TRBD2, 6 bases. The CDR3 contains 15 residues. Between the trimmed V and J ends, which lost 1 base and 2 bases, there was a span of 9 bases. CDR1 is SGHTA and CDR2 is FQGNSA in the germline V gene. CDR3 in amino acids: CASSLGRGPYNEQFF. CDR3 coding DNA: TGTGCCAGCAGCTTAGGGCGGGGACCCTACAATGAGCAGTTCTTC.

The chain links TRBV10-3 to TRBJ2-7, with 9 positions matching TRBD1. In germline, CDR1 is ENHRY, CDR2 SYGVKD. This CDR3 comprises 11 residues. V gave up 8 bases and J gave up 5 bases; unmatched junction bases: 1. The CDR3 DNA follows: TGTGCCATCCGACAGGGGGACGAGCAGTACTTC. As protein: CAIRQGDEQYF.

This clonotype was recorded at least ten times. The chain carries TRBV20-1 and TRBJ2-2; TRBD2 aligns across 7 bases. Germline trimming cut 4 bases from V and 8 bases from J; bases unmatched to any gene: 13. CDR3 length equals 15 residues. Per the germline V gene, CDR1 is DFQATT and CDR2 is SNEGSKA (reference sequence). In DNA form, the CDR3 reads TGCAGTGCTATCCCCCCGGGGGGATCGCATGGGGAGCTGTTTTTT. Translating gives CSAIPPGGSHGELFF.

This clonotype appeared many times. The chain joins TRBV12-3 or TRBV12-4 to TRBJ2-3, with a weak D call TRBD1 (6 bases). The CDR3 has 17 residues. The V gene lost 5 bases and the J gene lost 5 bases, with 23 bases spanning the gap. The DNA of the CDR3 is TGTGCCAGCAGTCGCAATTTTGGGGGCGGATCAGGAGATACGCAGTATTTT. It yields the protein CASSRNFGGGSGDTQYF.

The chain employs TRBV20-1 and TRBJ1-2, with 7 positions matching TRBD1. CDR3 size: 12 residues. CDR1 is DFQATT, CDR2 SNEGSKA, per germline (reference sequence). The V and J ends lost 3 bases and 7 bases, in that order; junction bases with no gene match: 5. The CDR3 sequence: CSASTGVFGYTF. The CDR3 nucleotides read TGCAGTGCTAGCACAGGGGTTTTTGGCTACACCTTC.

The table lists this clonotype with many counts. V gene TRBV12-3 or TRBV12-4 combines with J gene TRBJ2-1; 11 nucleotides match TRBD2. Trimming cost V 5 bases and J 9 bases; bases outside gene matches: 12. There are 16 residues in the CDR3. The CDR3 region has the DNA TGTGCCAGCAGTCCTCGTAGCGGGGGGGCCTTATTTGAGCAGTTCTTC. It codes for CASSPRSGGALFEQFF.

This clonotype came up a few times. CDR3 in amino acids: CSASQGREAFF. CDR3 nucleotides: TGCAGTGCTAGTCAGGGCCGGGAAGCTTTCTTT. The rearrangement links TRBV20-1 to TRBJ1-1; possibly TRBD1 for D (5 bases). V lost 3 bases, J lost 8 bases, and 10 bases lay in between. Germline V gene data show CDR1 as DFQATT and CDR2 as SNEGSKA (reference sequence). This CDR3 contains 11 residues.

This clonotype has a handful of counts. The chain has TRBV14 and TRBJ2-4, with 11 bases fitting TRBD1. The trim removed 4 bases at V and 12 bases at J, leaving 11 bases unmatched. Looked up from germline, CDR1 is SGHDN and CDR2 is FVKESK. The CDR3 covers 15 residues. As DNA, the CDR3 is TGTGCCAGCAGCCCACGGACAGGGGGCTTCGGCGCTCAGTACTTC. This sequence encodes CASSPRTGGFGAQYF.

The chain couples TRBV6-5 to TRBJ1-3; D unclear. The V gene lost 7 bases and the J gene lost 2 bases, with 12 bases spanning the gap. The length of the CDR3 is 14 residues. Per germline, CDR1 MNHEY and CDR2 SVGAGI. Here the CDR3 reads CASKGVNTGNTIYF. CDR3 in DNA: TGTGCCAGCAAGGGAGTAAATACTGGAAACACCATATATTTT.